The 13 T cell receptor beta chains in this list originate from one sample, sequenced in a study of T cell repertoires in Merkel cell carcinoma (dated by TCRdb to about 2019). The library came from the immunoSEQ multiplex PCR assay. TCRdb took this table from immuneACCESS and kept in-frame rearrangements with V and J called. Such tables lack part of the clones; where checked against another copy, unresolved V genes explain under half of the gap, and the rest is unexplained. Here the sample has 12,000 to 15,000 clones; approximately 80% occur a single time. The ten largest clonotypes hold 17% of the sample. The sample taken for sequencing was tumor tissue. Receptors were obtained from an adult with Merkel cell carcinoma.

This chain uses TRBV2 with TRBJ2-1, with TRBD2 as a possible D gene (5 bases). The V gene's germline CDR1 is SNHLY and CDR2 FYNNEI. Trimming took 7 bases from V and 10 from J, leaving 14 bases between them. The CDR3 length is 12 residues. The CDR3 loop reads CASIRWEREQFF. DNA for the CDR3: TGTGCCAGCATCCGATGGGAGAGGGAGCAGTTCTTC.

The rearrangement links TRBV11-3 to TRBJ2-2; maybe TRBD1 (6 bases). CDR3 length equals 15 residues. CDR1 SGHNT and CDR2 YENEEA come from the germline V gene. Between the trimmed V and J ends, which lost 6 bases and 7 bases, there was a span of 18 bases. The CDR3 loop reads CASRLPTGSIGELFF. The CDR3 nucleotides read TGTGCCAGCAGATTACCGACAGGTTCGATCGGGGAGCTGTTTTTT.

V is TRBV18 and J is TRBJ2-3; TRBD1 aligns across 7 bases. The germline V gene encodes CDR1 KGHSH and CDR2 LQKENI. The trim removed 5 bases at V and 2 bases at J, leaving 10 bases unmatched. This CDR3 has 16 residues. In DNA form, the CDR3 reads TGTGCCAGCTCAGGCACCGGGACAGAATACACAGATACGCAGTATTTT. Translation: CASSGTGTEYTDTQYF.

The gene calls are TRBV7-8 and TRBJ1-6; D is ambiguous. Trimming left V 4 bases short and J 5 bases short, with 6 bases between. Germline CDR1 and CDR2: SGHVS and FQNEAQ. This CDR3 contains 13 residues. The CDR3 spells CASSSSDNSPLHF. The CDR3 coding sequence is TGTGCCAGCAGCTCCTCGGATAATTCACCCCTCCACTTT.

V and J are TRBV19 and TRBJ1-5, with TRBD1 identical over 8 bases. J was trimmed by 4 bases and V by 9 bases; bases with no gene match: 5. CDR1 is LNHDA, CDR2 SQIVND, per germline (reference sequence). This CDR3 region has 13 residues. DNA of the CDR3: TGTGCCAGCACCGACAGGGGAAATCAGCCCCAGCATTTT. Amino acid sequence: CASTDRGNQPQHF.

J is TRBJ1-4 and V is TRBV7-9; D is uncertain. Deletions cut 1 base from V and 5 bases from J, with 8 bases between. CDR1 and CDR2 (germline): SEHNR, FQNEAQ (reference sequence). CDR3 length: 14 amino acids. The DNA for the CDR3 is TGTGCCAGCAGCTTAGTGGACCAGAATGAAAAACTGTTTTTT. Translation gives CASSLVDQNEKLFF.

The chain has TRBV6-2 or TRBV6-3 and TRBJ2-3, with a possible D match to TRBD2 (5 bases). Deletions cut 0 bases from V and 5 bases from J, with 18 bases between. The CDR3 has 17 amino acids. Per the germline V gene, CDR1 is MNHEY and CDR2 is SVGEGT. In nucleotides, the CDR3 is TGTGCCAGCAGTTACTCAACCACTAGTAGGAGAGAAGATACGCAGTATTTT. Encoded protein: CASSYSTTSRREDTQYF.

CDR3 DNA: TGTGCCATCAGCCCCTGGACTAGCGGGGGGGCTGAGACCCAGTACTTC. Amino acid sequence: CAISPWTSGGAETQYF. The chain has TRBV10-3 and TRBJ2-5, with 15 bases fitting TRBD2. V shed 6 bases, J shed 5 bases, and the junction held 7 bases outside the gene matches. This CDR3 region has 16 residues. The germline CDR1 and CDR2 sequences are ENHRY and SYGVKD.

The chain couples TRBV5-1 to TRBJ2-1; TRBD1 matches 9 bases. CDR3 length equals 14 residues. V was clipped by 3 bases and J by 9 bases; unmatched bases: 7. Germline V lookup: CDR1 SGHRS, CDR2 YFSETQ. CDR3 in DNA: TGCGCCAGCAGCTGGGACAGGGTTGGGGGTGAGCAGTTCTTC. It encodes CASSWDRVGGEQFF.

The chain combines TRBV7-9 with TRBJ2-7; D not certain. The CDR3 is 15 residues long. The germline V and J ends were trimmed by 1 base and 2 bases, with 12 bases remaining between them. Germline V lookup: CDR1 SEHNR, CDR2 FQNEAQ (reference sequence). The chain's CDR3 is CASSLGTPYTYEQYF. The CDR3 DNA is TGTGCCAGCAGCTTAGGAACACCCTACACCTACGAGCAGTACTTC.

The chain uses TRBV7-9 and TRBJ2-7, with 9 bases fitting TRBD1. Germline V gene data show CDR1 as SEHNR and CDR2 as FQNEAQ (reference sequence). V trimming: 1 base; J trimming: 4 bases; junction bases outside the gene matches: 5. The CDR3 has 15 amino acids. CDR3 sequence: CASSLVQGQGYEQYF. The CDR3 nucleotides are TGTGCCAGCAGCTTAGTGCAGGGACAGGGATACGAGCAGTACTTC.

The CDR3 sequence is CASSLLGASGVDEQFF. CDR3 nucleotides: TGTGCCAGCAGCTTACTTGGCGCTAGCGGGGTTGATGAGCAGTTCTTC. The J gene is TRBJ2-1, the V gene TRBV11-3, with 9 bases matching TRBD2. The V segment lost 2 bases and the J segment 8 bases; nucleotides outside the gene matches: 10. Germline V gene lookup returns CDR1 SGHNT and CDR2 YENEEA. CDR3 length: 16 residues. The full variable domain, rest sourced from reference TRBV11-3 and TRBJ2-1, is EAGVVQSPRYKIIEKKQPVAFWCNPISGHNTLYWYLQNLGQGPELLIRYENEEAVDDSQLPKDRFSAERLKGVDSTLKIQPAELGDSAVYLCASSLLGASGVDEQFFGPGTRLTVL.

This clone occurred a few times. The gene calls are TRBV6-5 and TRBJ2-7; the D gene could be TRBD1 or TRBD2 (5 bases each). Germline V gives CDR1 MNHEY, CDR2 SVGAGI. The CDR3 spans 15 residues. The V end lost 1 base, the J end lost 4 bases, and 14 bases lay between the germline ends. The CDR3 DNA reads TGTGCCAGCAGTTACTATTTGAGGGGATCTTACGAGCAGTACTTC. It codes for CASSYYLRGSYEQYF.